The 15 T cell receptor beta chains listed next were all sequenced from one sample in a study of Ad26.COV2.S vaccination and SARS-CoV-2 variants. Assay: immunoSEQ multiplex PCR; the TCRdb copy retains only in-frame clones and omits some. The data show a few hundred thousand clones, around 86% seen once. Described treatment: roughly 20 received Ad26.COV2.S at low or high dose, single or two shots; a few received placebo; per-sample allocation not given. It was on day 63 after the first vaccine or placebo injection that samples were taken. Sequences were derived from peripheral blood, sampled in a trial of Ad26.COV2.S vaccine versus placebo. These receptors were taken from a person between 18 and 65 years old who received the Ad26.COV2.S COVID-19 vaccine or a placebo.

V gene TRBV5-4 combines with J gene TRBJ2-5; no reliable D call. CDR3 size: 14 residues. The V gene lost 4 bases and the J gene lost 2 bases, with 12 bases spanning the gap. Germline V CDR1 and CDR2: SGHNT, YYREEE (reference sequence). The CDR3 nucleotides read TGTGCCAGCAGCCCCCGTGAGACACAAGAGACCCAGTACTTC. Protein sequence: CASSPRETQETQYF.

The chain carries TRBV2 and TRBJ1-5; D is ambiguous. The CDR3 contains 13 residues. V lost 1 base to trimming and J lost 11 bases, with 12 bases between them. From germline, CDR1 is SNHLY and CDR2 FYNNEI. The CDR3 bases are TGTGCCAGCAGTGAAGGCAGCCCCCAGGCCCAGCATTTT. It is translated as CASSEGSPQAQHF.

Notes on this clone: A read error may explain this, as a much larger clone is one base away. This chain joins TRBV6-5 and TRBJ2-1; TRBD2 agrees at 11 bases. The germline V gene has CDR1 MNHEY and CDR2 SVGAGI. V trimming: 0 bases; J trimming: 6 bases; junction bases outside the gene matches: 1. The CDR3 loop spans 15 amino acids. CDR3: CASSYSSGGANEQFF. CDR3 sequence (DNA): TGTGCCAGCAGTTACTCTAGCGGGGGGGCCAATGAGCAGTTCTTC.

This sequence joins TRBV12-5 and TRBJ2-5; a weak D match, TRBD2 (6 bases). The length of the CDR3 is 16 residues. V dropped 7 bases and J dropped 2 bases, with 20 bases sitting between them. Germline CDR1 and CDR2: LGHNT and FRNRAP. The CDR3 reads CASAWAVGLKQETQYF. The CDR3, as DNA: TGTGCTAGTGCCTGGGCAGTTGGACTAAAACAAGAGACCCAGTACTTC.

The gene calls are TRBV7-9 and TRBJ1-3; the D gene is possibly TRBD1 (5 bases). V lost 3 bases to trimming and J lost 3 bases, with 12 bases between them. CDR3 length: 15 amino acids. CDR1 and CDR2 (germline): SEHNR, FQNEAQ (reference sequence). For the CDR3, the DNA is TGTGCCAGCAGCTTCGAGGGGCAGAATGGAAACACCATATATTTT. Its translation: CASSFEGQNGNTIYF.

The rearrangement joins TRBV6-2 or TRBV6-3 to TRBJ1-4; D unclear. CDR3 length: 16 residues. The V end lost 3 bases, the J end lost 0 bases, and 11 bases lay between the germline ends. The germline CDR1 and CDR2 sequences are MNHEY and SVGEGT. The CDR3 region has the DNA TGTGCCAGCAGTTATATCGGGATGCCAACTAATGAAAAACTGTTTTTT. Encoded protein: CASSYIGMPTNEKLFF.

The chain links TRBV10-2 to TRBJ1-5; no clear D. CDR1 is WSHSY and CDR2 is SAAADI in the germline V gene. The V end was cut by 3 bases, the J end by 0 bases, with 6 bases between. The CDR3 is made up of 14 amino acids. The CDR3 region is CASSDGGSNQPQHF. The DNA of the CDR3 is TGCGCCAGCAGTGACGGCGGTAGCAATCAGCCCCAGCATTTT.

V usage is TRBV7-9 and J usage is TRBJ2-1; D remains ambiguous. Trimming shortened V by 5 bases and J by 3 bases, and 11 bases separated the two germline ends. There are 14 residues in the CDR3. Germline V CDR1 and CDR2: SEHNR, FQNEAQ (reference sequence). The CDR3 bases are TGTGCCAGCAGCACCTTTAGGCTCTACAATGAGCAGTTCTTC. It specifies CASSTFRLYNEQFF.

The V gene is TRBV5-6, the J gene TRBJ1-2, with a possible D match to TRBD1 (5 bases). Germline V CDR1 and CDR2: SGHDT, YYEEEE. Trimming removed 4 bases at V and 4 bases at J, with 20 bases between. This CDR3 spans 16 amino acids. CDR3 amino acids: CASSAGGGAGFYGYTF. Written as DNA, the CDR3 is TGTGCCAGCAGCGCCGGGGGAGGGGCCGGCTTCTATGGCTACACCTTC.

The chain couples TRBV10-2 to TRBJ1-2; no definite D call. CDR1 is WSHSY, CDR2 SAAADI, per germline. This CDR3 region has 14 residues. The germline V and J ends were trimmed by 0 bases and 8 bases, with 13 bases remaining between them. CDR3 loop: CASSESRWREGYTF. The CDR3 DNA reads as TGCGCCAGCAGTGAGTCGAGGTGGAGGGAAGGCTACACCTTC.

This chain connects TRBV25-1 to TRBJ1-1, with D maybe TRBD1 (5 bases). CDR3 size: 14 residues. CDR1 and CDR2 from the germline V gene are MGHDK and SYGVNS. Between the trimmed V and J ends, which lost 2 bases and 5 bases, there was a span of 12 bases. The chain's CDR3 is CASSEGAYLTEAFF. DNA for the CDR3: TGTGCCAGCAGTGAAGGGGCTTATCTAACTGAAGCTTTCTTT.

The rearrangement joins TRBV4-2 to TRBJ1-2, with a tentative D call TRBD1 (5 bases). This CDR3 region has 17 residues. Looked up from germline, CDR1 is LGHNA and CDR2 is YNFKEQ. Trimming stripped 1 base from V and 5 bases from J, with 20 bases between. CDR3 coding DNA: TGTGCCAGCAGCCAAGGCCCAGGACGGGGGAAGGGATATGGCTACACCTTC. Translating gives CASSQGPGRGKGYGYTF.

This clone was detected only once. The CDR3 reads CASSLGSSGTGELFF. The CDR3 DNA reads as TGTGCCAGCAGCCTCGGATCCTCGGGCACCGGGGAGCTGTTTTTT. V and J are TRBV7-9 and TRBJ2-2; D not resolved. The CDR3 length is 15 residues. The V end lost 5 bases, the J end lost 4 bases, and 14 bases lay between the germline ends. The germline V gene has CDR1 SEHNR and CDR2 FQNEAQ (reference sequence).

The J gene is TRBJ2-7, the V gene TRBV6-6; D might be TRBD1 (6 bases). Germline lookup yields CDR1 MNHNY and CDR2 SVGAGI (reference sequence). V dropped 8 bases and J dropped 5 bases, with 19 bases sitting between them. The CDR3 has 14 amino acids. The CDR3 reads CASSGQGRFDEQYF. Written as DNA, the CDR3 is TGTGCCAGCTCCGGTCAGGGGCGCTTCGACGAGCAGTACTTC.

This chain connects TRBV5-1 to TRBJ1-1; D remains unclear. Germline V gives CDR1 SGHRS, CDR2 YFSETQ. The CDR3 runs 12 residues. The V end was cut by 1 base, the J end by 7 bases, with 8 bases between. The CDR3 region has the DNA TGCGCCAGCAGCTTGAGAGGCTATGAAGCTTTCTTT. Protein: CASSLRGYEAFF.